This T cell receptor beta chain originates from a study of identical twins. The study, taken as a whole, reports: Partial confounding of zero-insertion analyses by invariant MAIT and iNKT cells was possible. Twin pairs had excess sharing that was weaker in beta out-of-frame sequences. Beta clonotypes that were abundant in cord blood contained fewer insertions, a pattern absent from memory repertoires.

V lost 2 bases, J lost 0 bases, and 18 bases lay in between. The germline CDR1 and CDR2 sequences are LGHDT and YNNKEL (reference sequence). The CDR3 has 18 residues. TCRdb processed the 5' RACE reads anew with MiXCR; each CDR3 protein has one entry. The top ten hold roughly 3% of the sample, which has 270,000 or so distinct CDR3 sequences, about 8.5% seen once. In every case, the donor was a healthy Caucasian. This clonotype was counted at least ten times. Its target is unknown. The sample was also linked to a second study, of yellow fever vaccine responses in identical twins.

The chain employs TRBV3-1 and TRBJ2-3; D remains unclear. The receptor was derived from a young woman in good health. The sequencing input was CD8+ T cells sorted from blood. CDR3 DNA sequence: TGTGCCAGCAGCCAATTTGACGGCCTTGCCAGGAGCACAGATACGCAGTATTTT. Its protein is CASSQFDGLARSTDTQYF.